The 13 T cell receptor beta chains below come from one sample, sequenced in a study of control samples from healthy donors and cancer patients. Method: immunoSEQ multiplex PCR; TCRdb's copy keeps in-frame clones and lacks some. The sample comprises 130,000 to 150,000 clones, around 92% of which are singletons, and 3.2% rests with the top ten. The sequenced sample was blood. Receptors were obtained from a man younger than 45 in good health.

The chain joins TRBV27 to TRBJ1-1, with D unresolved. Trimming took 7 bases from V and 9 from J, leaving 18 bases between them. The CDR3 covers 13 residues. Per germline, CDR1 MNHEY and CDR2 SMNVEV (reference sequence). The chain's CDR3 is CASNPRGGVKAFF. DNA for the CDR3: TGTGCCAGCAACCCGCGGGGTGGGGTTAAAGCTTTCTTT.

This chain uses TRBV20-1 with TRBJ1-2; D might be TRBD1 (5 bases). The germline CDR1 and CDR2 sequences are DFQATT and SNEGSKA (reference sequence). The CDR3 has 17 residues. V was pared by 3 bases and J by 4 bases, with 24 bases between. CDR3: CSASNVRVLGLIYGYTF. CDR3 bases: TGCAGTGCTAGTAACGTCAGGGTTCTTGGGCTAATCTATGGCTACACCTTC.

J is TRBJ2-1 and V is TRBV9, with D perhaps matching TRBD1 (6 bases). Germline CDR1 is SGDLS and CDR2 is YYNGEE. There are 16 residues in the CDR3. V lost 6 bases, J lost 4 bases, and 20 bases lay in between. Written as DNA, the CDR3 is TGTGCCAGCACGGACAGTGCCAGGGCCAAATACAATGAGCAGTTCTTC. Protein: CASTDSARAKYNEQFF.

V and J are TRBV5-1 and TRBJ2-7; D is undetermined. The V end lost 0 bases, the J end lost 5 bases, and 15 bases lay between the germline ends. Germline assignment: CDR1 SGHRS and CDR2 YFSETQ. The CDR3 length is 15 residues. The CDR3: CASSLEYPWTDEQYF. The CDR3 DNA sequence: TGCGCCAGCAGCTTGGAGTACCCCTGGACCGACGAGCAGTACTTC.

CDR3 sequence (DNA): TGTGCCAGCACCCTAGTGGACAGTTATAATTCACCCCTCCACTTT. Translation: CASTLVDSYNSPLHF. The rearrangement links TRBV25-1 to TRBJ1-6; tentatively, D is TRBD1 (6 bases). Germline V gene data show CDR1 as MGHDK and CDR2 as SYGVNS. The CDR3 contains 15 residues. V was clipped by 7 bases and J by 4 bases, with 14 bases between them.

The chain couples TRBV19 to TRBJ1-1, with D perhaps TRBD1 (6 bases). Germline loops: CDR1 LNHDA, CDR2 SQIVND (reference sequence). The CDR3 is 15 residues long. V gave up 6 bases and J gave up 1 base, with 15 bases separating them. The CDR3 loop reads CASSPGGQTNTEAFF. The DNA of the CDR3 is TGTGCCAGTAGCCCGGGTGGACAGACGAACACTGAAGCTTTCTTT.

The J gene is TRBJ1-6, the V gene TRBV6-5; no clear D gene. Germline V gives CDR1 MNHEY, CDR2 SVGAGI. V lost 6 bases and J 7 bases, leaving 7 bases between the germline ends. The CDR3 extends over 12 amino acids. The CDR3 loop is CASRMRNSPLHF. Written as DNA, the CDR3 is TGTGCCAGCAGGATGCGAAATTCACCCCTCCACTTT.

This clone was recorded once. The V call is TRBV11-2, the J call TRBJ1-5, with D perhaps TRBD1 (6 bases). V was cut by 5 bases and J by 3 bases, with 11 bases left in between. Germline V gives CDR1 SGHAT, CDR2 FQNNGV. CDR3 length: 14 residues. Written as DNA, the CDR3 is TGTGCCAGCAGCCTCAACAGGGACAATCAGCCCCAGCATTTT. Translating it yields CASSLNRDNQPQHF.

CDR3 DNA: TGCAGCGTTGAAGTCACCGGGGAGCTGTTTTTT. It specifies CSVEVTGELFF. This chain uses TRBV29-1 with TRBJ2-2; D unresolved. Trimming pared 1 base from V and 4 bases from J, leaving 1 base between. Germline loops: CDR1 SQVTM, CDR2 ANQGSEA. The CDR3 totals 11 residues.

V gene TRBV19 combines with J gene TRBJ1-2; possible D gene TRBD1, 5 bases. The CDR3 is 14 amino acids. Trimming left V 5 bases short and J 2 bases short, with 12 bases between. CDR1 LNHDA and CDR2 SQIVND come from the germline V gene (reference sequence). CDR3 DNA sequence: TGTGCCAGTAGTTCCTGGGACGGCAACTATGGCTACACCTTC. Translating gives CASSSWDGNYGYTF.

The CDR3 DNA sequence: TGCGCCAGCAGCTCGGACAGGACTTACACCTTC. This sequence encodes CASSSDRTYTF. The chain combines TRBV5-1 with TRBJ1-2; 7 bases are a match to TRBD1. This CDR3 spans 11 amino acids. CDR1 SGHRS and CDR2 YFSETQ come from the germline V gene. The trim removed 3 bases at V and 11 bases at J, leaving 4 bases unmatched.

The chain carries TRBV27 and TRBJ2-1; D is perhaps TRBD2 (5 bases). The germline V gene has CDR1 MNHEY and CDR2 SMNVEV (reference sequence). The CDR3 loop spans 14 amino acids. V gave up 8 bases and J gave up 6 bases, with 17 bases separating them. The DNA of the CDR3 is TGTGCCAGCGCCTATAACGAGGGCATCAATGAGCAGTTCTTC. This sequence encodes CASAYNEGINEQFF.

This chain joins TRBV28 and TRBJ1-3; 8 bases agree with TRBD1. Germline V CDR1 and CDR2: MDHEN, SYDVKM. V lost 4 bases to trimming and J lost 4 bases; unmatched junction nucleotides: 6. The CDR3 is 15 amino acids. CDR3 loop: CASSYRGLGGNTIYF. The CDR3 DNA reads as TGTGCCAGCAGTTACAGGGGGTTAGGAGGAAACACCATATATTTT.